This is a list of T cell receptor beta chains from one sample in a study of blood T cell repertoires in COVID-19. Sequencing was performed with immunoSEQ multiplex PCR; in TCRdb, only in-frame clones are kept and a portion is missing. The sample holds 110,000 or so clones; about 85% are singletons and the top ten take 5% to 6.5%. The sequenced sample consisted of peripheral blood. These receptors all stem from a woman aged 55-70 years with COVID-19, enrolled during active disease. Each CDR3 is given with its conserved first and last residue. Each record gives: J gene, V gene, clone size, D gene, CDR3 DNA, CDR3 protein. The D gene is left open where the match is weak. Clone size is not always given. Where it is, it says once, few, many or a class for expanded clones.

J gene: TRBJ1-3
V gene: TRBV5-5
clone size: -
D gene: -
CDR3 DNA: TGTGCCAGCAGCTTCGACTGGAGCTCTGGAAACACCATATATTTT
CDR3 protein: CASSFDWSSGNTIYF

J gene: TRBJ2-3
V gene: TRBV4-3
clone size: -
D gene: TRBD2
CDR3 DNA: TGCGCCAGCAGCCAAGAACTAGCGGCCCCAGATACGCAGTATTTT
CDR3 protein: CASSQELAAPDTQYF

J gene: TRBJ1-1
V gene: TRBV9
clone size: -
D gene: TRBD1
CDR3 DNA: TGTGCCAGCAGCGTGACGGCGGGACAGGGGAACACTGAAGCTTTCTTT
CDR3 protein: CASSVTAGQGNTEAFF

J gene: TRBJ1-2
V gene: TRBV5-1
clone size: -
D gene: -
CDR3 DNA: TGCGCCAGCAGCTCACTCGGCTCCGACACCTATGGCTACACCTTC
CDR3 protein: CASSSLGSDTYGYTF

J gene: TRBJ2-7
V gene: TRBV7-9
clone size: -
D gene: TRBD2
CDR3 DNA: TGTGCCAGCAGCTCACTAGCGGTTTCTTCCTACGAGCAGTACTTC
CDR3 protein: CASSSLAVSSYEQYF

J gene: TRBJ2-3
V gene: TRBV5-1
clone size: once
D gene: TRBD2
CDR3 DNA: TGCGCCAGCAGCCCCTCCGGGGGGGGCTGGGGAGATACGCAGTATTTT
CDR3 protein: CASSPSGGGWGDTQYF

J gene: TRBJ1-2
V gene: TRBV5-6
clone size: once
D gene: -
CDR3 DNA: TGTGCCAGCAGCTCGACAGGCTATGGCTACACCTTC
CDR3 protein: CASSSTGYGYTF

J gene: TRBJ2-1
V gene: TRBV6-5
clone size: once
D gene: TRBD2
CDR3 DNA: TGTGCCAGCAAAGATAGCGGGGGGCCCCGTGAGCAGTTCTTC
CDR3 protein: CASKDSGGPREQFF

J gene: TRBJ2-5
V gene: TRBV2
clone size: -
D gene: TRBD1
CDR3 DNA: TGTGCCAGCAGGGACCGACGACAGGGGGGAACGGGGACCCAGTACTTC
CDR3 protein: CASRDRRQGGTGTQYF

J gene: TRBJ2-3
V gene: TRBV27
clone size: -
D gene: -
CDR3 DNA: TGTGCCAGCAGTACTCGAACAGGGTTGGGGCGATATACGCAGTATTTT
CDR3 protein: CASSTRTGLGRYTQYF

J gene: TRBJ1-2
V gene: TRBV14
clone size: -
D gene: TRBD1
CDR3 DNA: TGTGCCAGCAGCCTCCGGGACAGGGGATTTGGCTACACCTTC
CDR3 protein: CASSLRDRGFGYTF

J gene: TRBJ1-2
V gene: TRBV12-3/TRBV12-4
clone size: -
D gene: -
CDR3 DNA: TGTGCCACCGGGGGAGGAGGGAACTATGGCTACACCTTC
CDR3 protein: CATGGGGNYGYTF

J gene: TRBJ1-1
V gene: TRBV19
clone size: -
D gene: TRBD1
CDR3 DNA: TGTGCCAGTACACAGGGGGCGTTATCAGCTTTCTTT
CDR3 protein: CASTQGALSAFF

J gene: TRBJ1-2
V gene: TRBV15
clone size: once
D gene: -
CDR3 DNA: TGTGCCACCAGCAGAGACAGCTATGGCTACACCTTC
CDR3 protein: CATSRDSYGYTF

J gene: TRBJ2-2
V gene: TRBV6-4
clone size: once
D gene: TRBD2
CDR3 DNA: TGTGCCAGCAGCAGTTTCGGGGAGGGGAACACCGGGGAGCTGTTTTTT
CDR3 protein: CASSSFGEGNTGELFF

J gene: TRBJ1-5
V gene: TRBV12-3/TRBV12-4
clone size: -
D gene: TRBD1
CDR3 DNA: TGTGCCAGCAGGGGACAGGGCAATCAGCCCCAGCATTTT
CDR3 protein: CASRGQGNQPQHF

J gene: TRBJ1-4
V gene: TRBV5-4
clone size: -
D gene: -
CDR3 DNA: TGTGCCAGCAGTCTCGTCGAGGGGGATGAAAAACTGTTTTTT
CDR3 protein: CASSLVEGDEKLFF

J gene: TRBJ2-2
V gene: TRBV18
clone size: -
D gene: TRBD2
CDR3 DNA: TGTGCCAGCTCGCGGGAGACCGGGGAGCTGTTTTTT
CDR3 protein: CASSRETGELFF

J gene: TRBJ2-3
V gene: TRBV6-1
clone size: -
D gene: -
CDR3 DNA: TGTGCCAGCAGTGACAGAACAGGCACAGATACGCAGTATTTT
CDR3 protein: CASSDRTGTDTQYF

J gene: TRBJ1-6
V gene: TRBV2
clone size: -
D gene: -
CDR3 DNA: TGTGCCACAAAGATAGGGGAATCGTCCTATAATTCACCCCTCCACTTT
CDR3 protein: CATKIGESSYNSPLHF

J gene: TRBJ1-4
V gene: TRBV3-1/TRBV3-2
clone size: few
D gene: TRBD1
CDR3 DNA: TGTGCCAGCAGCCTAGAAAACCGGGACAGGGGTGAAAAACTGTTTTTT
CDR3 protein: CASSLENRDRGEKLFF

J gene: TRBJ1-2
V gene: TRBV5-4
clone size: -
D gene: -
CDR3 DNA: TGTGCCAGCAGCTTGTCCCGGACTCCAAGCGGTGGCTACACCTTC
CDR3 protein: CASSLSRTPSGGYTF

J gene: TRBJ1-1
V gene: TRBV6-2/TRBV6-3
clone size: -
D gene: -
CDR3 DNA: TGTGCCAGCAGTCAGGCAGGTCTGAACACTGAAGCTTTCTTT
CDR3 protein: CASSQAGLNTEAFF

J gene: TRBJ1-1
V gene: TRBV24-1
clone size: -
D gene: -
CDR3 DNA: TGTGCCACCAACAGGGACATGAACACTGAAGCTTTCTTT
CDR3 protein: CATNRDMNTEAFF

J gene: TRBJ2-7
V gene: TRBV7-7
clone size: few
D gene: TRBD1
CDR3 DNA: TGTGCCAGCAGCCCCGGACAGGCAAGAGAGCAGTACTTC
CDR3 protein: CASSPGQAREQYF

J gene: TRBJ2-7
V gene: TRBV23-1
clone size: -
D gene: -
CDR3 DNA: TGCGCCAGCAGTCAATCAGGGGAGGCCTACGAGCAGTACTTC
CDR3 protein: CASSQSGEAYEQYF

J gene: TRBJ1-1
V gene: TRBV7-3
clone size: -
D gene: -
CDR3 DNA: TGTGCCAGCAGCTTAATGGGACAAGAAGCTTTCTTT
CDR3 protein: CASSLMGQEAFF

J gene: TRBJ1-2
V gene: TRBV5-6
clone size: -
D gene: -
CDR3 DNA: TGTGCCAGCAGCCTCGGGCGGGGTAACTATGGCTACACCTTC
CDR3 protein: CASSLGRGNYGYTF

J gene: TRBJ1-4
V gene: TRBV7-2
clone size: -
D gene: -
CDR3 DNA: TGTGCCAGCAGCTTTCGAAATCGGGGAAATGAAAAACTGTTTTTT
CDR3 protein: CASSFRNRGNEKLFF

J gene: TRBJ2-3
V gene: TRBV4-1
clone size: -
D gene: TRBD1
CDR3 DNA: TGCGCCAGCAGCCTCGAACAGGGGGCCCTCCGCACAGATACGCAGTATTTT
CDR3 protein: CASSLEQGALRTDTQYF

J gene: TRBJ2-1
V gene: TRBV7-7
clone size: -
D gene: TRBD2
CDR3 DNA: TGTGCCAGCAGCCCTAGCGGGGGTTACTCCTACAATGAGCAGTTCTTC
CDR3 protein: CASSPSGGYSYNEQFF

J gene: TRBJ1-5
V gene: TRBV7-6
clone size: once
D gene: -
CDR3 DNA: TGTGCCAGCTCCAGGGAAAGCAATCAGCCCCAGCATTTT
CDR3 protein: CASSRESNQPQHF

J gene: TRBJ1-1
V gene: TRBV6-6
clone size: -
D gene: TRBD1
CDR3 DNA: TGTGCCAGCAAATCGGACAGGGTCTACGCTGAAGCTTTCTTT
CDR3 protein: CASKSDRVYAEAFF

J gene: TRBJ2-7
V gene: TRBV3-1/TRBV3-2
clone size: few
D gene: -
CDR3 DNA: TGTGCCAGCAGCCTCGACACCTACGAGCAGTACTTC
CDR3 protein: CASSLDTYEQYF

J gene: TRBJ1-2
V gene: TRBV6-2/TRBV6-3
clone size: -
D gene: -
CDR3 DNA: TGTGCCAGCAGCCACCGGGGTGACTATGGCTACACCTTC
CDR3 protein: CASSHRGDYGYTF

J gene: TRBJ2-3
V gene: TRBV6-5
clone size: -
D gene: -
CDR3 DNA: TGTGCCAGCAGTTCCCGGGCCGGGAGCCTTCATACGCAGTATTTT
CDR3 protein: CASSSRAGSLHTQYF

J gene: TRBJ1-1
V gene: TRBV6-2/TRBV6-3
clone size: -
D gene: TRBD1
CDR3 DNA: TGTGCCAGCAGCCGGGACAGCCTGAACACTGAAGCTTTCTTT
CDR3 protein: CASSRDSLNTEAFF

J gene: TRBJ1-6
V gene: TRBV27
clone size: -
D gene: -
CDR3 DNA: TGTGCCAGCAGTTTAGGGGCTTGGGCATCCTATAATTCACCCCTCCACTTT
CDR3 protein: CASSLGAWASYNSPLHF

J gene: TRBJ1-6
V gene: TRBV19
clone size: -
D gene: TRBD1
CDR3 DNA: TGTGCCAGTAGTACCCCGGGACAGGGGAATTCACCCCTCCACTTT
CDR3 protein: CASSTPGQGNSPLHF

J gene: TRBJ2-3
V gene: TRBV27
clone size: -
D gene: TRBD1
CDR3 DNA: TGTGCCAGCAGTTTAAACGGACAGGGGGCCCACACAGATACGCAGTATTTT
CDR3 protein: CASSLNGQGAHTDTQYF

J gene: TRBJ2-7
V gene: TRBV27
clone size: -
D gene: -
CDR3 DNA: TGTGCCAGCAGTTGGTTTGGGGCCTCCTACGAGCAGTACTTC
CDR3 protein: CASSWFGASYEQYF

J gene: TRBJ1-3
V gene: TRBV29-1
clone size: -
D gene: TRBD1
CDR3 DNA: TGCAGCGTTGAAGCTCGAAACAGGGGAGGAAACACCATATATTTT
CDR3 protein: CSVEARNRGGNTIYF

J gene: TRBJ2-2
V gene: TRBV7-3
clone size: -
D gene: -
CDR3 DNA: TGTGCCAGCAGCCAGATCGGGATGAACACCGGGGAGCTGTTTTTT
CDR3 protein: CASSQIGMNTGELFF

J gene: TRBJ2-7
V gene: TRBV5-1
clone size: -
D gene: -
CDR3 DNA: TGCGCCAGCAGCTTTAGGGAGTCGCAGTACTTC
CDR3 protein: CASSFRESQYF

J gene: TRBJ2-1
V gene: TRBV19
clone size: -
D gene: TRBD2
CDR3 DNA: TGTGCCAGTAGCACCCTAGCGGGGGGAACCCACAATGAGCAGTTCTTC
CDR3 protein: CASSTLAGGTHNEQFF

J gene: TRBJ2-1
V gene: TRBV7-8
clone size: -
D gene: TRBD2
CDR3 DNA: TGTGCCAGCAGCTTATACCTAGCGGGGGGGGATGAGCAGTTCTTC
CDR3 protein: CASSLYLAGGDEQFF

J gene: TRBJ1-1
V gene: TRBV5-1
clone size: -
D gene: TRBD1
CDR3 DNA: TGCGCCAGCAGCCATGCCGGGGACAGACCCCTTAACACTGAAGCTTTCTTT
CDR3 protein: CASSHAGDRPLNTEAFF

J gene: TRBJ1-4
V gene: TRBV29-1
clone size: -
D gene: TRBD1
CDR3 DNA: TGCAGCGTTGAAATACACTCCGGACAGGGGAATGAAAAACTGTTTTTT
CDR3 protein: CSVEIHSGQGNEKLFF

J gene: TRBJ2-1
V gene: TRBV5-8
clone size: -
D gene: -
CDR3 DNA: TGTGCCAGCAGCCCCGACTGGAATGAGCAGTTCTTC
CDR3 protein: CASSPDWNEQFF